This entry lists 28 T cell receptor beta chains sequenced from one sample in a study of T-cell memory formation after mild COVID-19. Each CDR3 protein gets one entry after TCRdb re-called the 5' RACE reads with MiXCR. The sample lists more than 400,000 distinct CDR3 sequences, around a sixth occurring once. Source material: PBMCs or a T cell subset sorted from them (not recorded which). All receptors derive from an adult woman who had mild COVID-19 (a few samples of this study predate the infection). Cell type and time point are not known.

The sample holds a few counts of this clonotype. The chain recombines TRBV11-3 with TRBJ2-1; no clear D. This CDR3 has 12 residues. V lost 5 bases and J lost 4, with 6 bases in between. Germline CDR1 is SGHNT and CDR2 is YENEEA. Here the CDR3 DNA reads TGTGCCAGCAGCCACAGATACAATGAGCAGTTCTTC. It translates to CASSHRYNEQFF.

The rearrangement joins TRBV20-1 to TRBJ1-2; TRBD1 matches 7 bases. From germline, CDR1 is DFQATT and CDR2 SNEGSKA (reference sequence). Trimming removed 4 bases from V and 3 bases from J; junction bases left unmatched: 5. This CDR3 has 13 residues. The CDR3 DNA reads as TGCAGTGCTAAAACTGACAGGGACTATGGCTACACCTTC. Amino acids: CSAKTDRDYGYTF.

The rearrangement uses TRBV7-9 and TRBJ2-1, with D possibly being TRBD2 (5 bases). The ends were cut back, 7 bases at V and 0 bases at J, with 13 bases in the middle. This CDR3 is 15 amino acids long. The germline V gene has CDR1 SEHNR and CDR2 FQNEAQ (reference sequence). In DNA form, the CDR3 reads TGTGCCAGCAACCTCGGACTTAGCTCCTACAATGAGCAGTTCTTC. This encodes CASNLGLSSYNEQFF.

This clonotype was found a few times. V usage is TRBV11-2 and J usage is TRBJ2-5; D call uncertain. This CDR3 contains 15 residues. Germline CDR1 reads SGHAT; CDR2 reads FQNNGV. V was cut by 5 bases and J by 2 bases, with 15 bases left in between. This CDR3 reads CASSRALISQETQYF. CDR3 DNA: TGTGCCAGCAGCCGCGCTCTGATTTCTCAAGAGACCCAGTACTTC. Filled out from reference TRBV11-2 and TRBJ2-5, the complete variable domain reads EAGVAQSPRYKIIEKRQSVAFWCNPISGHATLYWYQQILGQGPKLLIQFQNNGVVDDSQLPKDRFSAERLKGVDSTLKIQPAKLEDSAVYLCASSRALISQETQYFGPGTRLLVL.

This clonotype was seen a few times. V is TRBV11-1 and J is TRBJ2-7, with a tentative D call TRBD1 (6 bases). The V end was cut by 4 bases, the J end by 3 bases, with 16 bases between. The CDR3 runs to 15 residues. Germline V lookup: CDR1 SGHAT, CDR2 FQDESV (reference sequence). The CDR3 DNA reads as TGTGCCAGCAGCTATCTGGGGGCAGGGCTCTACGAGCAGTACTTC. It specifies CASSYLGAGLYEQYF.

The genes are TRBV7-6 and TRBJ2-3; D might be TRBD1 (6 bases). V lost 8 bases, J lost 8 bases, and 23 bases lay in between. CDR3 length: 15 amino acids. The germline gives CDR1 SGHVS, CDR2 FNYEAQ. The CDR3 reads CASQTGLGLGATQYF. As DNA, the CDR3 is TGTGCCAGCCAAACAGGGCTGGGTTTGGGCGCTACGCAGTATTTT.

This clonotype was detected a few times. V gene TRBV11-3 combines with J gene TRBJ2-5, with D tentatively TRBD1 or TRBD2 (6 bases each). The CDR3 has 15 amino acids. CDR1 and CDR2 from the germline V gene are SGHNT and YENEEA. V lost 5 bases and J lost 2, with 15 bases in between. In DNA, the CDR3 is TGTGCCAGCAGCAGGGGGGTCAAGGCACAAGAGACCCAGTACTTC. Translating it yields CASSRGVKAQETQYF.

This chain connects TRBV15 to TRBJ2-7; 9 nucleotides agree with TRBD2. With V trimmed by 4 bases and J by 4 bases, 2 bases remained unmatched. CDR3 size: 13 residues. The germline V gene has CDR1 LNHNV and CDR2 YYDKDF (reference sequence). The CDR3 spells CATSNSGGYEQYF. CDR3 coding DNA: TGTGCCACCAGCAATAGCGGGGGTTACGAGCAGTACTTC.

This sequence joins TRBV10-3 and TRBJ2-7, with a tentative D call TRBD2 (5 bases). V was cut by 0 bases and J by 5 bases, with 8 bases left in between. The germline gives CDR1 ENHRY, CDR2 SYGVKD. This CDR3 comprises 13 residues. Here the CDR3 reads CAISESTGNEQYF. The CDR3 DNA is TGTGCCATCAGTGAGTCGACGGGGAACGAGCAGTACTTC.

This clonotype was found a few times. This chain joins TRBV18 and TRBJ1-4, with D possibly matching TRBD1 (5 bases). V was cut by 3 bases and J by 7 bases, with 12 bases left in between. In germline, CDR1 is KGHSH, CDR2 LQKENI. CDR3 length: 14 amino acids. In nucleotides, the CDR3 is TGTGCCAGCTCACCCCGGGGGGGAGCTGAAAAACTGTTTTTT. Its translation is CASSPRGGAEKLFF.

The chain links TRBV3-1 to TRBJ2-1, with 9 bases lining up with TRBD1. V lost 1 base, J lost 15 bases, and 7 bases stayed unmatched. Germline V gene sequence: CDR1 LGHDT, CDR2 YNNKEL (reference sequence). The CDR3 length is 13 residues. DNA of the CDR3: TGTGCCAGCAGCCAAGTCCCCTCGGACAGGGGGTTCTTC. It is translated as CASSQVPSDRGFF.

The rearrangement uses TRBV20-1 and TRBJ2-1; the match to TRBD2 covers 11 bases. The V segment lost 6 bases and the J segment 7 bases; nucleotides outside the gene matches: 11. The CDR3 runs 15 residues. Germline lookup yields CDR1 DFQATT and CDR2 SNEGSKA (reference sequence). CDR3 amino acids: CSAHFSGGAGNEQFF. The CDR3 DNA follows: TGCAGTGCCCACTTTAGCGGGGGGGCAGGTAATGAGCAGTTCTTC.

The V call is TRBV4-3, the J call TRBJ2-3; a weak D match, TRBD1 (5 bases). The CDR3 has 14 residues. CDR1 is LGHNA and CDR2 is YSLEER in the germline V gene. Trimming took off 1 base at V and 6 bases at J, with 11 bases between the two ends. The CDR3 nucleotides read TGCGCCAGCAGCCAAGGCAGGGCCGAGGATACGCAGTATTTT. It yields the protein CASSQGRAEDTQYF.

This clonotype was observed a few times. CDR3 loop: CASSFKPGLLTTEAFF. The CDR3 coding sequence is TGTGCCAGCAGCTTTAAGCCGGGGCTATTGACCACTGAAGCTTTCTTT. The chain has TRBV7-2 and TRBJ1-1; D possibly corresponds to TRBD1 (5 bases). The CDR3 is 16 amino acids. Trimming removed 3 bases at V and 4 bases at J, with 18 bases between. Looked up from germline, CDR1 is SGHTA and CDR2 is FQGNSA.

This clonotype appeared a few times. The chain couples TRBV2 to TRBJ2-3, with unresolved D. The CDR3 loop spans 19 amino acids. V lost 6 bases to trimming and J lost 1 base, with 26 bases between them. Per germline, CDR1 SNHLY and CDR2 FYNNEI. Here the CDR3 reads CASSRQGLLVRLRTDTQYF. As DNA, the CDR3 is TGTGCCAGCAGCCGCCAAGGGCTCCTAGTTAGGTTACGCACAGATACGCAGTATTTT.

CDR3 in amino acids: CASSSRPLTSTHEQFF. The CDR3 DNA reads TGTGCCAGCAGCTCCCGACCGTTGACTAGCACACATGAGCAGTTCTTC. The genes are TRBV7-9 and TRBJ2-1, with 7 nucleotides matching TRBD2. Germline trimming cut 4 bases from V and 8 bases from J; bases unmatched to any gene: 14. Germline loops: CDR1 SEHNR, CDR2 FQNEAQ (reference sequence). The CDR3 extends over 16 amino acids. The entire variable domain, with the rest obtained from reference TRBV7-9 and TRBJ2-1, is as follows: DTGVSQNPRHKITKRGQNVTFRCDPISEHNRLYWYRQTLGQGPEFLTYFQNEAQLEKSRLLSDRFSAERPKGSFSTLEIQRTEQGDSAMYLCASSSRPLTSTHEQFFGPGTRLTVL.

This clonotype was counted many times. CDR3 in amino acids: CASSPRRVADTQYF. CDR3 in DNA: TGTGCCAGCTCACCACGACGGGTCGCAGATACGCAGTATTTT. The chain is built from TRBV18 and TRBJ2-3, with D unresolved. CDR3 length: 14 amino acids. Trimming removed 1 base at V and 4 bases at J, with 9 bases between. Germline-derived CDR1 and CDR2 are KGHSH and LQKENI.

The chain carries TRBV5-1 and TRBJ1-1; a weak D match, TRBD1 (5 bases). Between the trimmed V and J ends, which lost 3 bases and 1 base, there was a span of 16 bases. Germline loops: CDR1 SGHRS, CDR2 YFSETQ. The CDR3 length is 16 residues. The CDR3 coding sequence is TGCGCCAGCAGCTCGAATCCCGGGACGGGGAACACTGAAGCTTTCTTT. Amino acids: CASSSNPGTGNTEAFF.

This clonotype was picked up many times. V gene TRBV24-1 combines with J gene TRBJ2-1; TRBD2 agrees at 11 bases. Looked up from germline, CDR1 is KGHDR and CDR2 is SFDVKD. Trimming took 3 bases from V and 7 from J; bases not matched to a gene: 7. The CDR3 is 16 residues long. Here the CDR3 reads CATSDLSGGAGNEQFF. The CDR3 coding sequence is TGTGCCACCAGTGATCTTAGCGGGGGGGCGGGTAATGAGCAGTTCTTC.

There are a few counts of this clonotype. The V and J genes are TRBV5-6 and TRBJ1-1; 9 bases match TRBD1. Germline V gives CDR1 SGHDT, CDR2 YYEEEE. The CDR3 runs 16 residues. After removal of 2 bases from V and 7 bases from J, the junction contained 12 bases not matched to a gene. The CDR3 loop reads CASSLETGQGQGEAFF. For the CDR3, the DNA is TGTGCCAGCAGCTTAGAGACGGGACAGGGCCAGGGTGAAGCTTTCTTT.

In this sample, this clonotype turned up a few times. This chain uses TRBV15 with TRBJ2-7, with D perhaps matching TRBD2 (6 bases). The V gene lost 1 base and the J gene lost 0 bases, with 7 bases spanning the gap. CDR1 and CDR2 from the germline V gene are LNHNV and YYDKDF (reference sequence). The CDR3 spans 14 residues. This chain's CDR3 is CATSRVDYSYEQYF. The CDR3 coding sequence is TGTGCCACCAGCAGAGTGGACTACTCCTACGAGCAGTACTTC.

This clonotype occurred a few times. This sequence joins TRBV20-1 and TRBJ1-1; possibly TRBD1 for D (6 bases). Germline CDR1 is DFQATT and CDR2 is SNEGSKA (reference sequence). The V end was cut by 5 bases, the J end by 6 bases, with 19 bases between. The CDR3 sequence is 14 residues long. As DNA, the CDR3 is TGCAGTGCTTCGAGACCAGGGGAGGAGGCTGAAGCTTTCTTT. Protein sequence: CSASRPGEEAEAFF.

This clonotype has just a few counts. V is TRBV18 and J is TRBJ2-7; D is uncertain. The length of the CDR3 is 15 residues. CDR1 is KGHSH, CDR2 LQKENI, per germline. V lost 6 bases to trimming and J lost 1 base, with 16 bases between them. The CDR3, as DNA: TGTGCCAGCTCGGCCGGGCTTACGGGTTCCTACGAGCAGTACTTC. Its protein is CASSAGLTGSYEQYF. The full variable domain, rest sourced from reference TRBV18 and TRBJ2-7, is NAGVMQNPRHLVRRRGQEARLRCSPMKGHSHVYWYRQLPEEGLKFMVYLQKENIIDESGMPKERFSAEFPKEGPSILRIQQVVRGDSAAYFCASSAGLTGSYEQYFGPGTRLTVT.

The chain employs TRBV12-3 or TRBV12-4 and TRBJ1-5, with 7 bases lining up with TRBD1. J lost 6 bases, V lost 4 bases, and 9 bases had no gene match. CDR3 length: 15 amino acids. As DNA, the CDR3 is TGTGCCAGCAGTTATTCAGGGGGAGCCAGTCAGCCCCAGCATTTT. Its protein product is CASSYSGGASQPQHF.

V and J are TRBV5-1 and TRBJ1-1; D is unresolved. From germline, CDR1 is SGHRS and CDR2 YFSETQ. The CDR3 has 13 residues. V lost 0 bases and J lost 7, with 10 bases in between. The CDR3 loop is CASSLELLNEAFF. The CDR3 nucleotides are TGCGCCAGCAGCTTGGAGCTGCTGAATGAAGCTTTCTTT.

The gene calls are TRBV20-1 and TRBJ1-1, with D possibly matching TRBD1 (6 bases). CDR1 DFQATT and CDR2 SNEGSKA come from the germline V gene (reference sequence). CDR3 size: 15 residues. Trimming shortened V by 3 bases and J by 4 bases, and 18 bases separated the two germline ends. CDR3: CSASEGGGAGTEAFF. The CDR3 DNA reads as TGCAGTGCTAGCGAAGGGGGAGGCGCGGGCACTGAAGCTTTCTTT.

This clonotype has a count of ten or more. V is TRBV5-1 and J is TRBJ2-2; 7 nucleotides agree with TRBD1. V dropped 4 bases and J dropped 5; count of bases not matched to a gene: 8. Germline CDR1 is SGHRS and CDR2 is YFSETQ. The CDR3 runs 15 residues. DNA for the CDR3: TGCGCCAGCAGCAAGGGGGCGGATCCAACCGGGGAGCTGTTTTTT. This encodes CASSKGADPTGELFF.

The chain carries TRBV6-2 or TRBV6-3 and TRBJ1-5; TRBD1 is a possible D gene (5 bases). This CDR3 region has 16 residues. V lost 6 bases and J 4 bases, leaving 19 bases between the germline ends. CDR1 and CDR2 from the germline V gene are MNHEY and SVGEGT. The CDR3 bases are TGTGCCAGCAGACTCAGAAGGGGTCGGGAGAATCAGCCCCAGCATTTT. Its translation: CASRLRRGRENQPQHF.